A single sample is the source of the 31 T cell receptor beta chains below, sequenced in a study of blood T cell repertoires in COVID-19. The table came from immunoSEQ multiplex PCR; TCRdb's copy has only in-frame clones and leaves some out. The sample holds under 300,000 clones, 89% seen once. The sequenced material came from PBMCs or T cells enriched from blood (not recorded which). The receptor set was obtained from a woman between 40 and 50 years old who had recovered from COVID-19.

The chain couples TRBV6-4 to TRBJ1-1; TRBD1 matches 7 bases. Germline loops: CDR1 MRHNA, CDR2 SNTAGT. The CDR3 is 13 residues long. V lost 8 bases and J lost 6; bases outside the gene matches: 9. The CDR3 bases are TGTGCCAGCTCACCAGAGCAGGGGGCTGAAGCTTTCTTT. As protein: CASSPEQGAEAFF.

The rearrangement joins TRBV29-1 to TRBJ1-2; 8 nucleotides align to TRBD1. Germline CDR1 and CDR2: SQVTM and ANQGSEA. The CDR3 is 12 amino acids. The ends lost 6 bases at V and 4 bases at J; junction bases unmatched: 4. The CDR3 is CSVGQGGYGYTF. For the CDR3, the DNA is TGCAGCGTCGGACAGGGCGGCTATGGCTACACCTTC.

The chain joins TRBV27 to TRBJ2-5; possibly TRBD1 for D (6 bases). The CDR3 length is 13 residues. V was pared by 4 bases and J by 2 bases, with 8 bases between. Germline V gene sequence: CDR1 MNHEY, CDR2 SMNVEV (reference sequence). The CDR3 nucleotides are TGTGCCAGCAGTTCTACAGGGCAAGAGACCCAGTACTTC. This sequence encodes CASSSTGQETQYF.

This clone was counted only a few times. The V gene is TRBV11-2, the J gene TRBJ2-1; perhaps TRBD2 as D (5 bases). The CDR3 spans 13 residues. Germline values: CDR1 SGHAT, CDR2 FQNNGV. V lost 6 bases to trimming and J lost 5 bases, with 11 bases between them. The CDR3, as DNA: TGTGCCAGCAGGGCAATAGCGAACAATGAGCAGTTCTTC. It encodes CASRAIANNEQFF. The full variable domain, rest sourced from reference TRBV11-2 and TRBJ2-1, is EAGVAQSPRYKIIEKRQSVAFWCNPISGHATLYWYQQILGQGPKLLIQFQNNGVVDDSQLPKDRFSAERLKGVDSTLKIQPAKLEDSAVYLCASRAIANNEQFFGPGTRLTVL.

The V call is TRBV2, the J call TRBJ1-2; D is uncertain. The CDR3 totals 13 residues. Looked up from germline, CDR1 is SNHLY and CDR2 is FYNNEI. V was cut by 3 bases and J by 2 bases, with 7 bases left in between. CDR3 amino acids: CASSDSGNYGYTF. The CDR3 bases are TGTGCCAGCAGTGACTCAGGCAACTATGGCTACACCTTC.

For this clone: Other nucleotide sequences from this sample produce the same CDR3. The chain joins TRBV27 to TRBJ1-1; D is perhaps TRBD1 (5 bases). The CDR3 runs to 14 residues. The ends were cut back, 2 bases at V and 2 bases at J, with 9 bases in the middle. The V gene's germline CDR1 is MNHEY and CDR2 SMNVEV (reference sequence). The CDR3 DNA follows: TGTGCCAGCAGTTTAGCGGGGACTAACACTGAAGCTTTCTTT. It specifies CASSLAGTNTEAFF.

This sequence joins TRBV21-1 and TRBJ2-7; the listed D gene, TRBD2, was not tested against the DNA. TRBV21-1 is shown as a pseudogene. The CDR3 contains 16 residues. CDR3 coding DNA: TGTGCCAGCAGCAAGGAAGGACTAGCGGGAGGGAGGGAGCAGTACTTC. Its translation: CASSKEGLAGGREQYF.

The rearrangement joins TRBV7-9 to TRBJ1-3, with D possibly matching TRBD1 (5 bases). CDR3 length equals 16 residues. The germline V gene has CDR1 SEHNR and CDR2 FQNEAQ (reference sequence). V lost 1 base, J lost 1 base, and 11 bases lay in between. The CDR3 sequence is CASSLVGDSSGNTIYF. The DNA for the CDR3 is TGTGCCAGCAGCTTAGTAGGGGACTCATCTGGAAACACCATATATTTT.

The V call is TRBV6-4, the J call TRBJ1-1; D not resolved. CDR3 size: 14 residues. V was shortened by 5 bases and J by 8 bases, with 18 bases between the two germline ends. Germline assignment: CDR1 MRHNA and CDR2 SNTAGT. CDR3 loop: CASSQAQVGNEAFF. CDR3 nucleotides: TGTGCCAGCAGTCAAGCCCAGGTTGGAAACGAAGCTTTCTTT.

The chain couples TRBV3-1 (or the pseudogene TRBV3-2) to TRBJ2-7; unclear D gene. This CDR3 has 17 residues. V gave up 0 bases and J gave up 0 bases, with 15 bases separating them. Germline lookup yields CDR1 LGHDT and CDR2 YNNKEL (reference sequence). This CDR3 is CASSQELPRKNSYEQYF. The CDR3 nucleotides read TGTGCCAGCAGCCAAGAACTTCCCAGGAAAAACTCCTACGAGCAGTACTTC.

The CDR3 loop reads CASSLSLAFSGNTIYF. The CDR3 nucleotides are TGCGCCAGCAGCCTTTCCCTGGCCTTCTCTGGAAACACCATATATTTT. The chain employs TRBV4-1 and TRBJ1-3; D remains unclear. Germline-derived CDR1 and CDR2 are MGHRA and YSYEKL. V lost 4 bases to trimming and J lost 0 bases, with 13 bases between them. The CDR3 length is 16 residues.

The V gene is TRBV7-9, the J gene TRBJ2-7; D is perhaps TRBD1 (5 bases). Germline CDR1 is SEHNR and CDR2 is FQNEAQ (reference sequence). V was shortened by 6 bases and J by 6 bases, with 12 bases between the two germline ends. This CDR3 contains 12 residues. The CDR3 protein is CASRQGSGEQYF. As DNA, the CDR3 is TGTGCCAGCAGGCAGGGTTCCGGCGAGCAGTACTTC.

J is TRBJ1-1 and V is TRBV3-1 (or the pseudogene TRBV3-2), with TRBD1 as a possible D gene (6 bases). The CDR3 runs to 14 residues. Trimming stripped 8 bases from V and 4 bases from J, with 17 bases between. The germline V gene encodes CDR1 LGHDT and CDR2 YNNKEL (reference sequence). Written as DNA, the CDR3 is TGTGCCAGCGGATTACAGGGATTAGGCACTGAAGCTTTCTTT. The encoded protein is CASGLQGLGTEAFF.

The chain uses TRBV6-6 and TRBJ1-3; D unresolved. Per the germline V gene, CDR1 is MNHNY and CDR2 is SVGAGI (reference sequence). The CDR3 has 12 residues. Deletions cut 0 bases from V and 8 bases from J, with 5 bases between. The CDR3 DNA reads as TGTGCCAGCAGTTACTCGAGGCACACCATATATTTT. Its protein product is CASSYSRHTIYF.

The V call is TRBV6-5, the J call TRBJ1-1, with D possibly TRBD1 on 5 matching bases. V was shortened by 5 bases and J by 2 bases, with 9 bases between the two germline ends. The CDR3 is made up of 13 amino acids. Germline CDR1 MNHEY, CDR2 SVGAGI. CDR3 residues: CASSKTDNTEAFF. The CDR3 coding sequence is TGTGCCAGCAGTAAGACAGATAACACTGAAGCTTTCTTT.

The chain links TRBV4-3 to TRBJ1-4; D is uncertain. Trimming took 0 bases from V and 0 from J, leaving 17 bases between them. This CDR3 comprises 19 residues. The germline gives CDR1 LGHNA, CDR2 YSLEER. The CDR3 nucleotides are TGCGCCAGCAGCCAAGATCGTACAGTATACCTATCAACTAATGAAAAACTGTTTTTT. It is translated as CASSQDRTVYLSTNEKLFF.

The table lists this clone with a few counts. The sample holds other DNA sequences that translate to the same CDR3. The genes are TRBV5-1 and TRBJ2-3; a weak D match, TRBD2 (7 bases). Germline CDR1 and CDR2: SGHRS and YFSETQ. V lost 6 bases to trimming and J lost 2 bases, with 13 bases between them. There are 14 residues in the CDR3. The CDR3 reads CASTRGGSTDTQYF. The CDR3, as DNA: TGCGCCAGCACAAGGGGGGGTTCCACAGATACGCAGTATTTT.

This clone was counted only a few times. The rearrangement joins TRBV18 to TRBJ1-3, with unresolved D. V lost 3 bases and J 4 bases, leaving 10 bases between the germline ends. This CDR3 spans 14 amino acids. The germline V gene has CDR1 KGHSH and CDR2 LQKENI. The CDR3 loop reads CASSPTAEGNTIYF. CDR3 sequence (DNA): TGTGCCAGCTCACCTACCGCGGAGGGAAACACCATATATTTT.

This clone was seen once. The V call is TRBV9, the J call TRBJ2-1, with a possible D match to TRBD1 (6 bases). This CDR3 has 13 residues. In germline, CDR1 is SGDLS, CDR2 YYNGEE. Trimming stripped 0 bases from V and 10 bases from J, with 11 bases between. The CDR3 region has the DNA TGTGCCAGCAGCGTAGTCTCGCAGGGGGAGCAGTTCTTC. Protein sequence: CASSVVSQGEQFF.

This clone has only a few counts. CDR3 residues: CASSLEGGHGEKLFF. CDR3 coding DNA: TGTGCCAGCAGCTTGGAGGGCGGACATGGGGAAAAACTGTTTTTT. This sequence joins TRBV5-4 and TRBJ1-4, with a weak D call TRBD1 (5 bases). Germline V gives CDR1 SGHNT, CDR2 YYREEE (reference sequence). CDR3 length equals 15 residues. Trimming cost V 0 bases and J 8 bases, with 14 bases left between them. The entire variable domain, with the rest obtained from reference TRBV5-4 and TRBJ1-4, is as follows: ETGVTQSPTHLIKTRGQQVTLRCSSQSGHNTVSWYQQALGQGPQFIFQYYREEENGRGNFPPRFSGLQFPNYSSELNVNALELDDSALYLCASSLEGGHGEKLFFGSGTQLSVL.

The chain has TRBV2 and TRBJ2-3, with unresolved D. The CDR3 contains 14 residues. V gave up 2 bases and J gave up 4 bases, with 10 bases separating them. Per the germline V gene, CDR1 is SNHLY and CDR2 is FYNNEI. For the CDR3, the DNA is TGTGCCAGCAGTGAATTCGGGTCCCCAGATACGCAGTATTTT. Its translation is CASSEFGSPDTQYF.

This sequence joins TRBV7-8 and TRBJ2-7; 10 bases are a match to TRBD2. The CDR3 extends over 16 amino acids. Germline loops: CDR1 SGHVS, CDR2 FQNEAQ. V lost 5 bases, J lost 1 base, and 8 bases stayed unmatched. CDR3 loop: CASSPLAGAPSYEQYF. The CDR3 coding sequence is TGTGCCAGCAGCCCCCTAGCGGGGGCCCCATCCTACGAGCAGTACTTC.

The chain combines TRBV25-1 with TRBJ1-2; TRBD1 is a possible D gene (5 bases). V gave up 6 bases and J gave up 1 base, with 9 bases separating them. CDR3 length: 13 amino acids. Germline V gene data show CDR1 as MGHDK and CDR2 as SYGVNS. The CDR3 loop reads CASSRGFNYGYTF. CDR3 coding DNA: TGTGCCAGCAGCCGGGGGTTTAACTATGGCTACACCTTC.

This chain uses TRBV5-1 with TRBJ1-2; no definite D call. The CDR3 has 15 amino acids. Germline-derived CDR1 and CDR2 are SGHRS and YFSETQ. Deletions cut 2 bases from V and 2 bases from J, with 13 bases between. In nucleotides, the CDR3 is TGCGCCAGCAGCTTCACTGAAGCCGGGAACTATGGCTACACCTTC. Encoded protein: CASSFTEAGNYGYTF.

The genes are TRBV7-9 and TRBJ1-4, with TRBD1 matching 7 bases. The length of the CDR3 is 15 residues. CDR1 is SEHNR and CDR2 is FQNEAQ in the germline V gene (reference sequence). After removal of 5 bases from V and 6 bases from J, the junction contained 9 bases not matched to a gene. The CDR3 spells CASSETGLGHEKLFF. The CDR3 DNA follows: TGTGCCAGCAGCGAGACAGGGCTTGGGCATGAAAAACTGTTTTTT. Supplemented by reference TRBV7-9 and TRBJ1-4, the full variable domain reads DTGVSQNPRHKITKRGQNVTFRCDPISEHNRLYWYRQTLGQGPEFLTYFQNEAQLEKSRLLSDRFSAERPKGSFSTLEIQRTEQGDSAMYLCASSETGLGHEKLFFGSGTQLSVL.

The CDR3: CASSLAFTGGYTF. The CDR3 coding sequence is TGTGCCAGCAGCTTGGCTTTCACGGGTGGCTACACCTTC. The rearrangement uses TRBV5-6 and TRBJ1-2; D is undetermined. Germline V CDR1 and CDR2: SGHDT, YYEEEE. Trimming removed 0 bases from V and 7 bases from J, with 10 bases in between. The CDR3 is 13 amino acids.

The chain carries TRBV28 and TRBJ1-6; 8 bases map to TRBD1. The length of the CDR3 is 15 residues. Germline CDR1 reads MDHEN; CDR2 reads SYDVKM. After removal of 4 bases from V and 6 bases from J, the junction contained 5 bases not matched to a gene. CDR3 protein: CASSSLTGANSPLHF. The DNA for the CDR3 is TGTGCCAGCAGTTCCCTGACAGGGGCTAATTCACCCCTCCACTTT.

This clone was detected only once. This CDR3 is CASSRDRGDEAFF. The CDR3, as DNA: TGTGCCAGCAGTAGGGACAGGGGGGATGAAGCTTTCTTT. The chain joins TRBV9 to TRBJ1-1, with 11 positions matching TRBD1. The length of the CDR3 is 13 residues. Germline assignment: CDR1 SGDLS and CDR2 YYNGEE. The trim removed 5 bases at V and 7 bases at J, leaving 4 bases unmatched.

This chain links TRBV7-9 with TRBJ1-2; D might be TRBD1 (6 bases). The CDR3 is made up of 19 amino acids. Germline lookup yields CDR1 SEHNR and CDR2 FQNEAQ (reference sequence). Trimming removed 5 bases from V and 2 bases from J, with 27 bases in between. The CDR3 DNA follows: TGTGCCAGCAGCACGCTCTCCGCGTTCCAAGCAGGGGAAAACTATGGCTACACCTTC. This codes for CASSTLSAFQAGENYGYTF.

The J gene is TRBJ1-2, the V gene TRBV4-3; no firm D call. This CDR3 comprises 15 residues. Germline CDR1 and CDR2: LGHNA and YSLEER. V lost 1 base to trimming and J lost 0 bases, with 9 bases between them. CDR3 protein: CASSQVAQANYGYTF. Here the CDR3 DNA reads TGCGCCAGCAGCCAAGTGGCCCAGGCTAACTATGGCTACACCTTC.

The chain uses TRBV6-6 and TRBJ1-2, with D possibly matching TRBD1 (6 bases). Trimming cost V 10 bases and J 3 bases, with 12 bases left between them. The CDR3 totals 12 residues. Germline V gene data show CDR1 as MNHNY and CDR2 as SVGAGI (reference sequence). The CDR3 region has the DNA TGTGCCACCCAACAGGGAGACTATGGCTACACCTTC. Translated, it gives CATQQGDYGYTF.